This TCR beta chain was recorded in a study of cytomegalovirus exposure and HLA in healthy donors. Study-wide points: After further analysis at a later stage, 16,951 TCR beta sequences were associated with HLA alleles at 0.05 false discovery rate. According to an earlier analysis, most TCR beta V segments yielded productive rearrangements about 90% or about 30% of the time.

Use of 60 Vbeta and 13 Jbeta primers characterized the PCR. Repertoires were generated with immunoSEQ multiplex PCR, while TCRdb's copy carries only in-frame clones and drops some. The repertoire holds some 150,000 clones, roughly 85% seen once, with roughly 0.68% in the top ten. The germline V gene has CDR1 WSHSY and CDR2 SAAADI. Trimming at V came to 9 bases and at J to 0 bases, leaving 14 bases not matched to a gene. The CDR3 runs 16 residues. As concerns this clone: The antigen remains unidentified.

The sequencing sample was made of PBMCs. The sequence was obtained from a male donor in good health and CMV-seronegative. The V call is TRBV10-2, the J call TRBJ2-7; 7 bases map to TRBD2. The CDR3 here is CASSHWSSGSSYEQYF. The CDR3 DNA is TGCGCCAGTTCACATTGGTCTAGCGGAAGCTCCTACGAGCAGTACTTC.